Sequencing of this TCR beta chain was carried out in a study of blood T cell repertoires in COVID-19. Study summary: Material from acute and convalescent COVID-19 was sourced from the United States, Italy and Spain. T cells, B-cell-depleted T cells, or PBMCs supplied cDNA or gDNA.

Original handling: Estimated nucleated cell counts came from reference gene primer amplification. The repertoire was sequenced with immunoSEQ multiplex PCR; TCRdb's copy has only in-frame clones and lacks some. The D gene and trimming were derived from the DNA, and the V and J assignments and clone size from that table. The data show under 150,000 clones, with more than 70% seen just once and less than 5.5% held by the top ten. The source is a woman between 45 and 65 years old with acute or convalescent COVID-19. What was sequenced was peripheral blood.

CDR3 DNA sequence: TGCGCCAGCCACCCCGGGGGGGGGTATGGGGCCAACGTCCTGACTTTC. This codes for CASHPGGGYGANVLTF. The rearrangement links TRBV5-1 to TRBJ2-6; TRBD2 agrees at 8 bases. The trim removed 7 bases at V and 3 bases at J, leaving 9 bases unmatched. Germline V lookup: CDR1 SGHRS, CDR2 YFSETQ. The CDR3 runs to 16 residues.